This T cell receptor beta chain was obtained from a study of T cell responses to AZD1222 COVID-19 vaccine. Overall study results and limits: Sampled repertoires all dated from after the peak T cell response. Epitopes outside B.1.351 and B.1.1.7 mutated regions reportedly drew nearly half of spike TCRs. Spike was spanned by vaccine-associated CD4 TCRs, with dominance at 160-218 and 743-854. The donor group comprised mostly white British people and more females; the analysis possibly underestimated clonal diversity.

In the case of this clone: The antigen remains unidentified.

With V trimmed by 2 bases and J by 9 bases, 4 bases remained unmatched. Germline V CDR1 and CDR2: SGHTA, FQGTGA. The CDR3 covers 14 residues. Data came from immunoSEQ multiplex PCR; TCRdb stores just in-frame clones and leaves some out. The table includes 150,000 or so clones, 80% to 90% detected once. The source was peripheral blood, collected on day 0 of AZD1222 vaccination. The chain carries TRBV7-3 and TRBJ2-2; 9 nucleotides match TRBD1. The receptor's source is an adult in good health. In DNA, the CDR3 is TGTGCCAGCAGCTTAGGACAGGGGTTTCGGGAGCTGTTTTTT. It translates to CASSLGQGFRELFF.